The source of this TCR beta chain is a study of tumor and adjacent non-tumor tissue in lung cancer (dated by TCRdb to about 2018). In terms of the full investigation: By cancer type, the cohort comprised about 13 adenocarcinoma patients, a couple of squamous cell carcinoma patients and 1 small cell lung cancer patient. Ages among the roughly 15 patients ranged from about 31 to 85 years, there were 10 men and 5 women, and disease was at TNM stage I to III. Sequencing generated a total of some 130 million productive TCRbeta reads, averaging roughly 3.9 million reads per sample. The study compared bulk TCRbeta repertoires from lung tumor tissue and matched distant non-tumor lung tissue of more than 12 lung cancer patients. For each patient, one tumor sample and one normal lung sample were taken, giving thirty paired specimens that underwent TCRbeta CDR3 sequencing. What the authors observed across the whole study: Neither the sequencing platform nor unique molecular identifiers are mentioned in the methods. TCR diversity was significantly higher in younger patients, and greater tumor TCR diversity was associated with shorter overall survival and shorter disease-free survival. Only around 16 patients were in the cohort, and the authors stated that larger samples and more detailed clinical data are needed. Significantly higher TCR diversity (inverse Simpson) was observed in tumor tissue than in normal lung tissue (approximately 440 vs 150, P = 0.0075, Mann-Whitney U test). In normal lung, the top 100 clones accounted for a significantly larger cumulative share of the repertoire than in tumor tissue. Peripheral blood was not sequenced, so blood TCRbeta repertoires in these lung cancer patients were not examined.

RNA was isolated from bulk unsorted tissue, and RNA quality was assessed with a NanoDrop ND-1000 and an Agilent 2100. The donors were newly diagnosed lung cancer patients admitted for thoracic surgery in China from August to November 2014 who had not received prior chemotherapy. The study excluded patients who had received radiotherapy or chemotherapy before or who had another cancer at the same time. Surgical tissue pieces of about 1-2 cm3 were preserved in RNAlater solution and stored at -80 °C until use. CDR1 LGHNT and CDR2 FRNRAP are derived from the germline V gene. The V and J ends are trimmed by 1 base and 3 bases, leaving 1 base between them. The CDR3, from cysteine to phenylalanine, totals 11 residues. The sequence is cut down to CDR3 DNA, 33 bases in frame from base 1. This clonotype was seen a few times. Its antigen target is currently unknown. Qualities for individual bases were not recorded, and no much larger clone is one base off.

The library was generated by multiplex PCR. Sequencing relied on an Illumina HiSeq 2500. TCRbeta libraries were built by three rounds of nested PCR using primers (Table S4), following protocols modified from ARM-PCR. Before sequencing, PCR products of 200-500 bp were cut from the gel and purified using the QIAquick gel extraction kit. The authors' pipeline ran thus. Trimmomatic was used to clean the reads, FLASH was used to merge the reads into complete CDR3 sequences, and MiTCR was used to assign the reads to V(D)J germline segments. Clonal diversity was calculated as the inverse Simpson's index using VDJtools. A read counted as productive if the sequence was in-frame and lacked a premature stop codon. TCRdb redid the processing of the public reads, applying fastp at Q25 and MiXCR, and retained in-frame beta chains. When rows share a CDR3 protein, they turn into one entry using the most common DNA and genes. Here the V and J calls rest on TCRdb's processing, not on the authors' analysis. Counted in this sample were tens of thousands of distinct CDR3 sequences; just over 65% of them appeared once. 18% of the sample is held by the ten biggest clonotypes.

The TCR sequence derives from a man aged 55 to 70 with non-small cell lung cancer. Material: lung tumor tissue. The rearrangement joined TRBV12-5 to TRBJ2-7, with the D gene not clear enough to name. The sequence in DNA is TGTGCTAGTGGTTTGGACTACGAGCAGTACTTC. Translated, it reads CASGLDYEQYF. This CDR3, with the reference TRBV12-5 and TRBJ2-7 proteins standing in past its ends, gives the full variable domain DARVTQTPRHKVTEMGQEVTMRCQPILGHNTVFWYRQTMMQGLELLAYFRNRAPLDDSGMPKDRFSAEMPDATLATLKIQPSEPRDSAVYFCASGLDYEQYFGPGTRLTVT.